The 25 T cell receptor beta chains below all came from one sample that was sequenced in a study of T-cell memory formation after mild COVID-19. TCRdb independently ran MiXCR on the 5' RACE reads; one entry per CDR3 protein. The table lists a few hundred thousand distinct CDR3 sequences, 13% to 15% of them singletons. What was sequenced was PBMCs or a T cell subset sorted from them (not recorded which). The receptors come from a man between 18 and 29 years old who had mild COVID-19 (a few samples of this study predate the infection). Cell type and time point are not known.

Only a few counts were recorded for this clonotype. This chain uses TRBV10-3 with TRBJ1-1; no clear D gene. This CDR3 has 11 amino acids. V was cut by 1 base and J by 4 bases, with 1 base left in between. Germline V CDR1 and CDR2: ENHRY, SYGVKD. The CDR3 reads CAISEFTEAFF. DNA for the CDR3: TGTGCCATCAGTGAGTTCACTGAAGCTTTCTTT.

This clonotype was observed at least ten times. The rearrangement joins TRBV7-9 to TRBJ1-3; a possible D gene is TRBD1 (5 bases). The CDR3 covers 15 residues. V dropped 5 bases and J dropped 4 bases, with 15 bases sitting between them. In germline, CDR1 is SEHNR, CDR2 FQNEAQ (reference sequence). CDR3 in DNA: TGTGCCAGCAGCCCGGGACGACTGGACGGAAACACCATATATTTT. It codes for CASSPGRLDGNTIYF.

The rearrangement joins TRBV5-1 to TRBJ2-7, with 9 nucleotides matching TRBD1. The junction had 10 bases not matched to a gene; V was cut back by 0 bases and J by 0 bases. The length of the CDR3 is 18 residues. Germline assignment: CDR1 SGHRS and CDR2 YFSETQ. CDR3 region: CASSLAPSGTGTSYEQYV. The CDR3, as DNA: TGCGCCAGCAGCTTGGCCCCTTCCGGGACAGGGACCTCCTACGAGCAGTACGTC.

For the CDR3, the DNA is TGCGCCAGCAGCGGGGGACCCGGGGATACGCAGTATTTT. This gives the protein CASSGGPGDTQYF. The chain couples TRBV5-1 to TRBJ2-3; D possibly uses TRBD1 or TRBD2 (5 bases each). The V end was cut by 4 bases, the J end by 6 bases, with 12 bases between. CDR1 SGHRS and CDR2 YFSETQ come from the germline V gene. The CDR3 is 13 residues long.

J is TRBJ1-1 and V is TRBV7-2; maybe TRBD1 (5 bases). The V and J ends lost 5 bases and 1 base respectively, with 11 bases between them. Germline V CDR1 and CDR2: SGHTA, FQGNSA. The CDR3 is 14 residues long. Here the CDR3 DNA reads TGTGCCAGCAGCGCGGGACCTAGGAACACTGAAGCTTTCTTT. Protein sequence: CASSAGPRNTEAFF.

The chain uses TRBV5-1 and TRBJ1-6; D is possibly TRBD1 (6 bases). Per germline, CDR1 SGHRS and CDR2 YFSETQ. Between the trimmed V and J ends, which lost 3 bases and 10 bases, there was a span of 14 bases. The CDR3 extends over 14 amino acids. CDR3 protein: CASSSTGLGSPLHF. CDR3 in DNA: TGCGCCAGCAGCTCAACAGGGTTAGGATCACCCCTCCACTTT.

This clonotype was observed a handful of times. The chain links TRBV20-1 to TRBJ2-7; D is uncertain. The CDR3 is 14 residues long. Trimming removed 0 bases at V and 3 bases at J, with 12 bases between. The germline CDR1 and CDR2 sequences are DFQATT and SNEGSKA (reference sequence). The CDR3 sequence: CSARESAARYEQYF. CDR3 coding DNA: TGCAGTGCTAGAGAATCGGCTGCTCGCTACGAGCAGTACTTC.

In DNA form, the CDR3 reads TGTGCCAGCAGTCCGGTAGGGGGGGGGAGAGAGACCCAGTACTTC. It codes for CASSPVGGGRETQYF. The chain employs TRBV6-2 or TRBV6-3 and TRBJ2-5; D might be TRBD2 (7 bases). V lost 5 bases, J lost 4 bases, and 17 bases lay in between. Germline loops: CDR1 MNHEY, CDR2 SVGEGT. The CDR3 spans 15 residues.

The chain is built from TRBV7-2 and TRBJ2-4, with D perhaps TRBD1 (6 bases). Germline V lookup: CDR1 SGHTA, CDR2 FQGNSA. The CDR3 consists of 14 residues. V was trimmed by 5 bases and J by 7 bases, leaving 15 bases between them. Written as DNA, the CDR3 is TGTGCCAGCAGCGTGCAAACAGGGATCAACATTCAGTACTTC. Translation gives CASSVQTGINIQYF.

This clonotype was seen a few times. The V call is TRBV3-1, the J call TRBJ2-1; TRBD2 matches at 10 bases. With 1 base clipped from V and 7 bases from J, the junction kept 4 bases outside the gene matches. CDR1 and CDR2 from the germline V gene are LGHDT and YNNKEL (reference sequence). CDR3 length: 15 amino acids. CDR3 residues: CASSQGAGGRNEQFF. The DNA for the CDR3 is TGTGCCAGCAGCCAAGGAGCGGGGGGGCGGAATGAGCAGTTCTTC.

This clonotype was observed a handful of times. The J gene is TRBJ2-7, the V gene TRBV30, with 9 bases identical to TRBD1. Germline V lookup: CDR1 GTSNPN, CDR2 SVGIG (reference sequence). Losses at the gene ends were 3 bases for V and 6 bases for J; bases not matched to a gene: 6. CDR3 length: 13 residues. In DNA, the CDR3 is TGTGCCTGGAGCACGGACAGGGGTGGCGAGCAGTACTTC. It is translated as CAWSTDRGGEQYF.

The chain couples TRBV12-3 or TRBV12-4 to TRBJ1-1, with D unresolved. V was clipped by 3 bases and J by 3 bases, with 11 bases between them. The CDR3 totals 14 residues. The DNA for the CDR3 is TGTGCCAGCAGTTTTGATTTGGGAGACACTGAAGCTTTCTTT. The encoded protein is CASSFDLGDTEAFF.

This chain links TRBV5-1 with TRBJ2-5; TRBD2 matches 13 bases. Germline-derived CDR1 and CDR2 are SGHRS and YFSETQ. CDR3 length: 14 residues. The trim removed 5 bases at V and 3 bases at J, leaving 1 base unmatched. Here the CDR3 DNA reads TGCGCCAGCAGGGGACTAGCGGGGAAAGAGACCCAGTACTTC. It codes for CASRGLAGKETQYF. Full variable domain (rest looked up from reference TRBV5-1 and TRBJ2-5): KAGVTQTPRYLIKTRGQQVTLSCSPISGHRSVSWYQQTPGQGLQFLFEYFSETQRNKGNFPGRFSGRQFSNSRSEMNVSTLELGDSALYLCASRGLAGKETQYFGPGTRLLVL.

A few counts support this clonotype. The chain carries TRBV7-2 and TRBJ2-1; 7 positions agree with TRBD1. This CDR3 region has 16 residues. Trimming at V came to 4 bases and at J to 3 bases, leaving 9 bases not matched to a gene. Germline V gene sequence: CDR1 SGHTA, CDR2 FQGNSA. The DNA for the CDR3 is TGTGCCAGCAGCTCGTCCGGGACAGTTGTCTACAATGAGCAGTTCTTC. Translating gives CASSSSGTVVYNEQFF.

V usage is TRBV27 and J usage is TRBJ2-1; weak D call: TRBD1 (5 bases). The CDR3 has 14 residues. The germline CDR1 and CDR2 sequences are MNHEY and SMNVEV (reference sequence). The V gene lost 7 bases and the J gene lost 3 bases, with 13 bases spanning the gap. The CDR3 loop is CASTGIPGYNEQFF. The CDR3, as DNA: TGTGCCAGCACAGGGATCCCGGGCTACAATGAGCAGTTCTTC.

The chain combines TRBV9 with TRBJ2-1; D gene unclear. Trimming shortened V by 0 bases and J by 0 bases, and 4 bases separated the two germline ends. This CDR3 is built from 14 residues. Germline assignment: CDR1 SGDLS and CDR2 YYNGEE. CDR3 protein: CASSVGNSYNEQFF. CDR3 DNA: TGTGCCAGCAGCGTAGGGAACTCCTACAATGAGCAGTTCTTC. Combining the CDR3 with reference TRBV9 and TRBJ2-1 gives the whole variable domain DSGVTQTPKHLITATGQRVTLRCSPRSGDLSVYWYQQSLDQGLQFLIQYYNGEERAKGNILERFSAQQFPDLHSELNLSSLELGDSALYFCASSVGNSYNEQFFGPGTRLTVL.

V is TRBV12-3 or TRBV12-4 and J is TRBJ1-5; D unclear. Trimming took off 6 bases at V and 5 bases at J, with 8 bases between the two ends. The CDR3 loop spans 12 amino acids. This chain's CDR3 is CASSSLYQPQHF. In DNA, the CDR3 is TGTGCCAGCAGCTCCCTTTATCAGCCCCAGCATTTT.

The chain joins TRBV27 to TRBJ2-2; TRBD1 matches 8 bases. CDR1 and CDR2 from the germline V gene are MNHEY and SMNVEV (reference sequence). With V trimmed by 5 bases and J by 4 bases, 6 bases remained unmatched. There are 15 residues in the CDR3. This CDR3 reads CASSPGQGGTGELFF. In nucleotides, the CDR3 is TGTGCCAGCAGTCCAGGACAGGGCGGCACCGGGGAGCTGTTTTTT.

This clonotype was seen only a few times. This chain connects TRBV7-2 to TRBJ2-1, with D possibly being TRBD2 (6 bases). The ends were cut back, 7 bases at V and 0 bases at J, with 13 bases in the middle. The CDR3 sequence is 15 residues long. Germline values: CDR1 SGHTA, CDR2 FQGNSA. In DNA form, the CDR3 reads TGTGCCAGCACTCTAGCGACCATCTCCTACAATGAGCAGTTCTTC. This translates into CASTLATISYNEQFF. The full variable domain, in which reference TRBV7-2 and TRBJ2-1 provide the parts outside the CDR3, is GAGVSQSPSNKVTEKGKDVELRCDPISGHTALYWYRQSLGQGLEFLIYFQGNSAPDKSGLPSDRFSAERTGGSVSTLTIQRTQQEDSAVYLCASTLATISYNEQFFGPGTRLTVL.

This chain joins TRBV28 and TRBJ2-5; 9 positions agree with TRBD2. Germline V gene lookup returns CDR1 MDHEN and CDR2 SYDVKM. The CDR3 has 15 residues. Trimming cost V 5 bases and J 8 bases; bases outside gene matches: 12. CDR3: CASSPAPAGGPTQYF. In DNA, the CDR3 is TGTGCCAGCAGTCCAGCCCCGGCGGGGGGGCCTACCCAGTACTTC.

The table lists this clonotype with a few counts. This chain links TRBV9 with TRBJ1-1, with TRBD1 matching over 8 bases. Germline-derived CDR1 and CDR2 are SGDLS and YYNGEE. Losses at the gene ends were 0 bases for V and 5 bases for J; bases not matched to a gene: 12. This CDR3 region has 17 residues. The CDR3 spells CASSVDPLHRGNTEAFF. In nucleotides, the CDR3 is TGTGCCAGCAGCGTAGATCCTCTCCACAGGGGGAATACTGAAGCTTTCTTT.

This clonotype occurred a few times. The chain has TRBV5-1 and TRBJ2-5; tentatively, D is TRBD1 (5 bases). CDR3 length: 15 residues. V was shortened by 1 base and J by 2 bases, with 12 bases between the two germline ends. From germline, CDR1 is SGHRS and CDR2 YFSETQ. DNA of the CDR3: TGCGCCAGCAGCTTGAGCTTGCAGGGACAAGAGACCCAGTACTTC. Translating it yields CASSLSLQGQETQYF.

This clonotype was seen a few times. This rearrangement joins TRBV5-1 to TRBJ2-1, with TRBD2 identical over 7 bases. This CDR3 is built from 15 residues. The V and J ends lost 4 bases and 5 bases, in that order; junction bases with no gene match: 9. Germline CDR1 reads SGHRS; CDR2 reads YFSETQ. The CDR3 bases are TGCGCCAGCAGCACAGCCGGGACTACTGACAATGAGCAGTTCTTC. Residues: CASSTAGTTDNEQFF. Variable domain in full (rest from reference TRBV5-1 and TRBJ2-1): KAGVTQTPRYLIKTRGQQVTLSCSPISGHRSVSWYQQTPGQGLQFLFEYFSETQRNKGNFPGRFSGRQFSNSRSEMNVSTLELGDSALYLCASSTAGTTDNEQFFGPGTRLTVL.

The gene calls are TRBV4-2 and TRBJ2-3; no clear D gene. The germline gives CDR1 LGHNA, CDR2 YNFKEQ. This CDR3 has 15 amino acids. Trimming left V 2 bases short and J 3 bases short, with 12 bases between. The chain's CDR3 is CASSQKNLGTDTQYF. The CDR3 DNA follows: TGTGCCAGCAGCCAAAAAAACCTGGGGACAGATACGCAGTATTTT.

The chain couples TRBV12-3 or TRBV12-4 to TRBJ1-3, with D uncertain. Trimming removed 7 bases at V and 2 bases at J, with 12 bases between. The CDR3 length is 14 residues. The CDR3 coding sequence is TGTGCCAGCACTCCAATCCTGACTGGAAACACCATATATTTT. Translating it yields CASTPILTGNTIYF.